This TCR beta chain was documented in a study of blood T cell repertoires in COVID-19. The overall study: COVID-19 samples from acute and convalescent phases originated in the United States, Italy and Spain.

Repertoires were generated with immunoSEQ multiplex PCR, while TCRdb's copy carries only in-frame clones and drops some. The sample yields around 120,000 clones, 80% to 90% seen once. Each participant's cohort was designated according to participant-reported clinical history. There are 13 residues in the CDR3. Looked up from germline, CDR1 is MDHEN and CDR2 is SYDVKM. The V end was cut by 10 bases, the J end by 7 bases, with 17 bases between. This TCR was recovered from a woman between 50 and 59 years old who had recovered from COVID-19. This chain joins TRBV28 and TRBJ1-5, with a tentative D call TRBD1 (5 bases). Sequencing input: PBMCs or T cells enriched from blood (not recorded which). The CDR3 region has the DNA TGTGCCATCAGGACGGGGGAAGGACAGCCCCAGCATTTT. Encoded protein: CAIRTGEGQPQHF.